Listed below are T cell receptor beta chains from one sample, sequenced in a study of T cell responses to AZD1222 COVID-19 vaccine. Some clones are missing from TCRdb's copy, which holds only in-frame ones; the method was immunoSEQ multiplex PCR. This table holds 100,000 to 140,000 clones, around 90% found once. This specimen consisted of peripheral blood, obtained on day 0 of AZD1222 vaccination. The receptors were sampled from an adult in good health. Each CDR3 is given with its conserved first and last residue. A D gene is named only where the DNA matches it firmly. A row's size may be missing; if present it is once, few, many or a size class.

TRBV7-9,once,TRBJ2-1,TRBD1,CASSYPGGQGTREQFF,TGTGCCAGCAGCTACCCAGGGGGACAGGGGACGCGTGAGCAGTTCTTC
TRBV2,NA,TRBJ1-5,NA,CASSGEELSNQPQHF,TGTGCCAGCAGTGGTGAGGAACTCAGCAATCAGCCCCAGCATTTT
TRBV7-2,NA,TRBJ1-5,NA,CASSLASRVRVDQPQHF,TGTGCCAGCAGCTTAGCGTCGAGGGTTAGGGTTGATCAGCCCCAGCATTTT
TRBV6-5,NA,TRBJ2-7,NA,CASRRSGTETYEQYF,TGTGCCAGCAGAAGATCCGGGACGGAGACCTACGAGCAGTACTTC
TRBV9,NA,TRBJ2-7,NA,CAGARGAFSREQYF,TGTGCCGGGGCACGGGGGGCATTTTCGCGCGAGCAGTACTTC
TRBV5-5,NA,TRBJ1-1,NA,CASSPTRSTEAFF,TGTGCCAGCAGCCCAACCAGGTCCACTGAAGCTTTCTTT
TRBV6-6,NA,TRBJ2-6,TRBD1,CASSLGQAGANVLTF,TGTGCCAGCAGCCTAGGACAGGCCGGGGCCAACGTCCTGACTTTC
TRBV14,NA,TRBJ1-4,NA,CASSQVPTKLFF,TGTGCCAGCAGCCAAGTTCCCACAAAACTGTTTTTT
TRBV13,once,TRBJ1-4,TRBD1,CASSLQGENEKLFF,TGTGCCAGCAGCCTACAGGGGGAGAATGAAAAACTGTTTTTT
TRBV7-2,few,TRBJ1-4,TRBD1,CASSPDRGTEKLFF,TGTGCCAGCAGCCCGGACAGGGGAACTGAAAAACTGTTTTTT
TRBV7-2,NA,TRBJ2-7,NA,CASSSWPKARGPYEQYF,TGTGCCAGCAGCTCCTGGCCGAAGGCAAGAGGCCCCTACGAGCAGTACTTC
TRBV7-3,NA,TRBJ2-1,NA,CASSPRLGNEQFF,TGTGCCAGCAGCCCCCGTTTGGGGAATGAGCAGTTCTTC
TRBV11-2,NA,TRBJ1-6,NA,CASSSGMRNSPLHF,TGTGCCAGCAGCTCAGGGATGAGGAATTCACCCCTCCACTTT
TRBV3-1/TRBV3-2,NA,TRBJ1-1,NA,CASSLLGPNRNTEAFF,TGTGCCAGCAGCCTACTGGGCCCTAATAGGAACACTGAAGCTTTCTTT
TRBV5-5,NA,TRBJ1-2,NA,CASSLGAGNYGYTF,TGTGCCAGCAGCCTGGGGGCAGGGAACTATGGCTACACCTTC
TRBV19,NA,TRBJ1-2,NA,CASRTDNYGYTF,TGTGCCAGTAGGACGGATAACTATGGCTACACCTTC
TRBV11-2,NA,TRBJ2-1,TRBD2,CASSLMSGGGEQFF,TGTGCCAGCAGCTTAATGTCTGGCGGGGGAGAGCAGTTCTTC
TRBV11-2,NA,TRBJ2-7,NA,CASSLLNYEQYF,TGTGCCAGCAGCTTGTTGAACTACGAGCAGTACTTC
TRBV10-3,NA,TRBJ1-1,NA,CAISESTKNTEAFF,TGTGCCATCAGTGAGTCGACGAAAAACACTGAAGCTTTCTTT
TRBV19,NA,TRBJ1-4,NA,CASSIVGGATNEKLFF,TGTGCCAGTAGTATTGTGGGAGGGGCAACTAATGAAAAACTGTTTTTT
TRBV6-1,NA,TRBJ1-5,NA,CASSEEQPQHF,TGTGCCAGCAGTGAAGAGCAGCCCCAGCATTTT
TRBV7-2,NA,TRBJ2-7,NA,CASSLRNMAYEQYF,TGTGCCAGCAGCTTAAGGAATATGGCCTACGAGCAGTACTTC
TRBV27,NA,TRBJ1-2,TRBD1,CASSSTTGYYGYTF,TGTGCCAGCAGTTCGACGACAGGGTACTATGGCTACACCTTC
TRBV6-6,NA,TRBJ1-1,NA,CASSSRGSWTEAFF,TGTGCCAGCAGTTCCCGCGGTTCGTGGACTGAAGCTTTCTTT
TRBV6-5,few,TRBJ2-5,NA,CASSYSSGRLETQYF,TGTGCCAGCAGTTACTCATCGGGCAGGTTGGAGACCCAGTACTTC
TRBV7-2,NA,TRBJ1-5,NA,CASSFYSNQPQHF,TGTGCCAGCAGCTTTTATAGCAATCAGCCCCAGCATTTT
TRBV5-1,NA,TRBJ2-1,TRBD2,CASSLARTSGYNEQFF,TGCGCCAGCAGCTTGGCCCGTACTAGCGGCTACAATGAGCAGTTCTTC
TRBV5-1,NA,TRBJ2-2,NA,CASSSTGTSLNTGELFF,TGCGCCAGCAGTTCTACCGGGACTTCCCTGAACACCGGGGAGCTGTTTTTT
TRBV27,few,TRBJ2-3,NA,CASSLSSLGVQQYF,TGTGCCAGCAGTTTATCCTCATTGGGGGTACAGCAGTATTTT
TRBV7-9,NA,TRBJ2-7,NA,CASSSSGVYEQYF,TGTGCCAGCAGTTCGTCCGGGGTATACGAGCAGTACTTC
TRBV7-9,NA,TRBJ1-2,NA,CASSLLGQSYGYTF,TGTGCCAGCAGCTTACTCGGACAGTCCTATGGCTACACCTTC
TRBV18,NA,TRBJ1-2,NA,CASSPQMTNYGYTF,TGTGCCAGCTCACCACAAATGACTAACTATGGCTACACCTTC
TRBV5-1,NA,TRBJ2-2,NA,CASKRLPNTGELFF,TGCGCCAGCAAAAGACTACCGAACACCGGGGAGCTGTTTTTT
TRBV11-2,NA,TRBJ1-2,NA,CASSFGSHVYGYTF,TGTGCCAGCAGCTTTGGCAGCCACGTCTATGGCTACACCTTC
TRBV4-2,NA,TRBJ2-2,TRBD2,CASSQGPGLAGGSNTGELFF,TGTGCCAGCAGCCAAGGCCCGGGACTAGCGGGGGGGTCGAACACCGGGGAGCTGTTTTTT
TRBV7-9,NA,TRBJ1-1,NA,CASSDARGGFGAFF,TGTGCCAGCAGCGACGCAAGGGGCGGGTTTGGAGCTTTCTTT
TRBV7-8,NA,TRBJ2-7,NA,CASSLVGGMGAEQYF,TGTGCCAGCAGCTTAGTTGGGGGAATGGGTGCCGAGCAGTACTTC
TRBV5-1,NA,TRBJ2-7,NA,CASSSTDYEQYF,TGCGCCAGCAGCTCAACGGACTACGAGCAGTACTTC
TRBV10-1,NA,TRBJ1-1,NA,CASSDPGGTEAFF,TGCGCCAGCAGTGATCCGGGGGGGACTGAAGCTTTCTTT
TRBV6-5,NA,TRBJ2-1,NA,CASSYSGEQFF,TGTGCCAGCAGTTACTCTGGTGAGCAGTTCTTC
TRBV14,NA,TRBJ2-7,TRBD2,CASSPTSGGPSEQYF,TGTGCCAGCAGTCCCACTAGCGGGGGGCCTAGCGAGCAGTACTTC